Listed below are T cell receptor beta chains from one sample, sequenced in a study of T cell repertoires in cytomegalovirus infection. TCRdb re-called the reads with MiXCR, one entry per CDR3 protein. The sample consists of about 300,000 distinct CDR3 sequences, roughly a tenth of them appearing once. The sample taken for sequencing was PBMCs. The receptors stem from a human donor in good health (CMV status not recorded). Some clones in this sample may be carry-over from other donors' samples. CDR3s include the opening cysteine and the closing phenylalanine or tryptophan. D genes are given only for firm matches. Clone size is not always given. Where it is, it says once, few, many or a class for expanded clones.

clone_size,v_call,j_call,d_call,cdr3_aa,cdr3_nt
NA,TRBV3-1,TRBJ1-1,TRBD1,CVSSRQGGNTEAFF,TGTGTCAGCAGCCGACAGGGAGGAAACACTGAAGCTTTCTTT
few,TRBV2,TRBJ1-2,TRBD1,CASKPGTGSGGYTF,TGTGCCAGCAAGCCCGGGACAGGGTCGGGTGGCTACACCTTC
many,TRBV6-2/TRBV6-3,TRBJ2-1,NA,CASSYPYNEQFF,TGTGCCAGCAGTTACCCTTACAATGAGCAGTTCTTC
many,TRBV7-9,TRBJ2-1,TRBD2,CASSLPSGEGDEQFF,TGTGCCAGCAGCTTGCCTAGCGGGGAGGGGGATGAGCAGTTCTTC
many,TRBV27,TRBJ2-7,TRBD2,CASSFGLVGSYEQYF,TGTGCCAGCAGTTTTGGACTAGTTGGCTCCTACGAGCAGTACTTC
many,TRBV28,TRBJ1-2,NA,CASSTGGGPNYGYTF,TGTGCCAGCAGCACGGGAGGTGGGCCTAACTATGGCTACACCTTC
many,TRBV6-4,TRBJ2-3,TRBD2,CASSDSTSGHTDTQYF,TGTGCCAGCAGTGACTCGACTAGCGGGCACACAGATACGCAGTATTTT
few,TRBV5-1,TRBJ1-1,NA,CASSPQWQGMNTEAFF,TGCGCCAGCAGCCCCCAGTGGCAGGGGATGAACACTGAAGCTTTCTTT
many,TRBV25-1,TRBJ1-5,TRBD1,CASSARGPRQPQHF,TGTGCCAGCAGTGCGAGGGGGCCGAGACAGCCCCAGCATTTT
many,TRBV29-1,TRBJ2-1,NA,CSVDWDLNEQFF,TGCAGCGTTGATTGGGATCTGAATGAGCAGTTCTTC
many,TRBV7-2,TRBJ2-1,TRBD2,CASSLRTSEATKYNEQFF,TGTGCCAGCAGCTTAAGGACTAGCGAAGCCACTAAATACAATGAGCAGTTCTTC
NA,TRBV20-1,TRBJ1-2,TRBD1,CSARNDRDYGYTF,TGCAGTGCTAGGAATGACAGGGACTATGGCTACACCTTC
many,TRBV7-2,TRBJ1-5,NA,CASSLEGRTNQPQHF,TGTGCCAGCAGCTTAGAAGGTCGGACCAATCAGCCCCAGCATTTT
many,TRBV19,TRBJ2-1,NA,CASSWGDSYNEQFF,TGTGCCAGTAGTTGGGGGGACTCCTACAATGAGCAGTTCTTC